A single sample is the source of the 22 T cell receptor beta chains below, sequenced in a study of response to subunit inactivated influenza vaccine. TCRdb re-called the RT-PCR reads through MiXCR, storing one row per CDR3 protein. The table has about 650,000 distinct CDR3 sequences, about 15% seen once. Sequencing was performed on PBMCs from blood, taken about 11 days after vaccination. The receptors stem from a man aged 50-60 years who received an inactivated influenza vaccine.

The rearrangement uses TRBV14 and TRBJ2-1; D call uncertain. The CDR3 has 13 residues. Trimming took 1 base from V and 12 from J, leaving 13 bases between them. Per the germline V gene, CDR1 is SGHDN and CDR2 is FVKESK. As DNA, the CDR3 is TGTGCCAGCAGCCAAGTAGGGTCGATAGGGCAGTTCTTC. Its protein is CASSQVGSIGQFF.

The chain joins TRBV7-9 to TRBJ2-3; TRBD1 might be the D (5 bases). V gave up 7 bases and J gave up 2 bases, with 16 bases separating them. This CDR3 is 15 amino acids long. CDR1 SEHNR and CDR2 FQNEAQ come from the germline V gene (reference sequence). CDR3 in DNA: TGTGCCAGCAACCCGTCTAGGGGCGCCACAGATACGCAGTATTTT. As protein: CASNPSRGATDTQYF.

There are a few counts of this clonotype. This chain connects TRBV12-3 or TRBV12-4 to TRBJ1-2; no firm D call. The CDR3 contains 11 residues. V was shortened by 3 bases and J by 8 bases, with 7 bases between the two germline ends. This CDR3 reads CASSLLTGYTF. CDR3 coding DNA: TGTGCCAGCAGTTTGCTCACAGGCTACACCTTC.

V gene TRBV12-3 or TRBV12-4 combines with J gene TRBJ2-3; D is perhaps TRBD1 (6 bases). Trimming pared 6 bases from V and 0 bases from J, leaving 13 bases between. CDR3 length: 15 residues. The CDR3 DNA follows: TGTGCCAGCAGCTTCATTGGACAGAGCACAGATACGCAGTATTTT. Its translation is CASSFIGQSTDTQYF.

This chain uses TRBV7-8 with TRBJ2-7; D is possibly TRBD2 (5 bases). Trimming took 1 base from V and 5 from J, leaving 12 bases between them. Looked up from germline, CDR1 is SGHVS and CDR2 is FQNEAQ. The CDR3 has 14 amino acids. CDR3 loop: CASSLGTANHEQYF. DNA for the CDR3: TGTGCCAGCAGCTTAGGGACTGCCAACCACGAGCAGTACTTC.

This chain joins TRBV7-8 and TRBJ2-7; D gene uncertain. Germline assignment: CDR1 SGHVS and CDR2 FQNEAQ. With 1 base removed from V and 0 bases from J, the gap between germline ends came to 10 bases. The CDR3 has 15 amino acids. The CDR3 DNA follows: TGTGCCAGCAGCTTAGAAGCAATCGCCTCCTACGAGCAGTACTTC. This translates into CASSLEAIASYEQYF.

This clonotype turned up a few times. The chain is built from TRBV10-3 and TRBJ2-2, with TRBD2 matching 9 bases. This CDR3 is 17 amino acids long. After removal of 2 bases from V and 4 bases from J, the junction contained 8 bases not matched to a gene. The germline CDR1 and CDR2 sequences are ENHRY and SYGVKD. DNA for the CDR3: TGTGCCATCAGTGAGATTAGACTAGCGGCGACCACCGGGGAGCTGTTTTTT. Protein product: CAISEIRLAATTGELFF.

This clonotype has only a few counts. V gene TRBV2 combines with J gene TRBJ2-1; D is uncertain. V lost 8 bases, J lost 0 bases, and 8 bases lay in between. Germline V gene lookup returns CDR1 SNHLY and CDR2 FYNNEI. The CDR3 sequence is 13 residues long. DNA for the CDR3: TGTGCCAGCGGCGGTTTCTCCTACAATGAGCAGTTCTTC. It translates to CASGGFSYNEQFF.

In its sample, this clonotype was seen a few times. The chain combines TRBV4-1 with TRBJ1-2, with 11 bases identical to TRBD1. Per germline, CDR1 MGHRA and CDR2 YSYEKL. CDR3 length equals 16 residues. The V and J ends lost 4 bases and 4 bases, in that order; junction bases with no gene match: 8. CDR3 sequence: CASSRRTGGRSYGYTF. For the CDR3, the DNA is TGCGCCAGCAGCCGCCGGACAGGGGGCAGGAGCTATGGCTACACCTTC.

The V and J genes are TRBV25-1 and TRBJ2-3; 7 nucleotides agree with TRBD2. CDR3 length: 15 residues. Germline values: CDR1 MGHDK, CDR2 SYGVNS. J gave up 8 bases and V 3 bases, and 11 bases lay outside the gene matches. CDR3 DNA: TGTGCCAGCAGTGATTTCACGGGAGGACCGAGTACGCAGTATTTT. Amino acids: CASSDFTGGPSTQYF.

V is TRBV6-1 and J is TRBJ2-7; D remains ambiguous. This CDR3 is 12 amino acids long. V dropped 6 bases and J dropped 5 bases, with 11 bases sitting between them. The germline CDR1 and CDR2 sequences are MNHNS and SASEGT. In DNA, the CDR3 is TGTGCCAGCAGAGACCCGCCGCACGAGCAGTACTTC. Translation gives CASRDPPHEQYF.

This clonotype was counted at least ten times. The chain carries TRBV5-1 and TRBJ2-1; a weak D match, TRBD1 (5 bases). V was clipped by 5 bases and J by 2 bases, with 23 bases between them. CDR3 length: 18 residues. CDR1 is SGHRS and CDR2 is YFSETQ in the germline V gene. The CDR3 DNA sequence: TGCGCCAGCAGACTCAGTCTCGCCCCAGGGTCCACCTACAATGAGCAGTTCTTC. Its translation is CASRLSLAPGSTYNEQFF.

This clonotype was detected a few times. J is TRBJ2-3 and V is TRBV12-3 or TRBV12-4; a possible D gene is TRBD2 (5 bases). The CDR3 has 16 residues. With 7 bases removed from V and 2 bases from J, the gap between germline ends came to 19 bases. The CDR3 loop is CASTRGGPIPTDTQYF. The CDR3 nucleotides are TGTGCCAGCACCAGAGGAGGACCGATCCCCACAGATACGCAGTATTTT.

CDR3 sequence reads: CATRDRGYEQYF. For the CDR3, the DNA is TGTGCCACCCGGGACAGGGGTTACGAGCAGTACTTC. The genes are TRBV7-6 and TRBJ2-7, with TRBD1 matching 10 bases. Germline lookup yields CDR1 SGHVS and CDR2 FNYEAQ. V lost 10 bases, J lost 4 bases, and 4 bases stayed unmatched. The CDR3 loop spans 12 amino acids.

The V and J genes are TRBV14 and TRBJ2-3, with D perhaps TRBD1 or TRBD2 (5 bases each). Germline CDR1 reads SGHDN; CDR2 reads FVKESK. The CDR3 contains 15 residues. Trimming removed 3 bases at V and 3 bases at J, with 13 bases between. In nucleotides, the CDR3 is TGTGCCAGCAGCCAGGGACCAGCCATAACAGATACGCAGTATTTT. Translation gives CASSQGPAITDTQYF. Drawing the rest from reference TRBV14 and TRBJ2-3, the complete variable domain is EAGVTQFPSHSVIEKGQTVTLRCDPISGHDNLYWYRRVMGKEIKFLLHFVKESKQDESGMPNNRFLAERTGGTYSTLKVQPAELEDSGVYFCASSQGPAITDTQYFGPGTRLTVL.

This clonotype was observed a few times. V gene TRBV7-9 combines with J gene TRBJ2-4; TRBD1 is a possible D gene (6 bases). CDR1 is SEHNR, CDR2 FQNEAQ, per germline (reference sequence). V lost 5 bases and J 1 base, leaving 12 bases between the germline ends. The CDR3 is made up of 15 amino acids. This CDR3 is CASSEGQMAKNIQYF. DNA of the CDR3: TGTGCCAGCAGCGAGGGACAAATGGCCAAAAACATTCAGTACTTC.

This clonotype has just one count. The chain combines TRBV19 with TRBJ1-2; tentatively, D is TRBD1 (6 bases). V was clipped by 3 bases and J by 5 bases, with 13 bases between them. CDR1 and CDR2 from the germline V gene are LNHDA and SQIVND (reference sequence). The CDR3 contains 14 residues. The CDR3 bases are TGTGCCAGTAGTATCTCGGCAGGGGTTTATGGCTACACCTTC. Translating gives CASSISAGVYGYTF.

V usage is TRBV6-1 and J usage is TRBJ2-7; D uncertain. With 5 bases removed from V and 5 bases from J, the gap between germline ends came to 16 bases. CDR1 is MNHNS, CDR2 SASEGT, per germline. The CDR3 has 14 residues. CDR3 region: CASSPPGQANEQYF. CDR3 bases: TGTGCCAGCAGTCCACCGGGCCAAGCAAACGAGCAGTACTTC.

The V and J genes are TRBV10-3 and TRBJ2-7; no clear D. CDR1 is ENHRY and CDR2 is SYGVKD in the germline V gene. The CDR3 covers 13 residues. Between the trimmed V and J ends, which lost 8 bases and 7 bases, there was a span of 18 bases. This CDR3 reads CAIRRQLSGEQYF. The CDR3 DNA follows: TGTGCCATCCGCCGTCAGTTGAGTGGGGAGCAGTACTTC.

The chain links TRBV5-1 to TRBJ1-1; possibly TRBD1 for D (5 bases). The V gene lost 2 bases and the J gene lost 5 bases, with 16 bases spanning the gap. The CDR3 length is 15 residues. Germline V CDR1 and CDR2: SGHRS, YFSETQ. CDR3 amino acids: CASSLFVGEMTEAFF. The CDR3 coding sequence is TGCGCCAGCAGCTTATTCGTGGGGGAGATGACTGAAGCTTTCTTT.

There are a few counts of this clonotype. A read error may explain this, as a much larger clone is one base away. The chain joins TRBV7-8 to TRBJ1-1; no reliable D call. Trimming removed 1 base from V and 7 bases from J, with 7 bases in between. There are 12 residues in the CDR3. Germline V gene lookup returns CDR1 SGHVS and CDR2 FQNEAQ. The CDR3 spells CASSLVWGEAFF. The DNA of the CDR3 is TGTGCCAGCAGCTTAGTTTGGGGTGAAGCTTTCTTT.

The V gene is TRBV6-1, the J gene TRBJ2-2, with D possibly being TRBD2 (5 bases). Trimming cost V 6 bases and J 8 bases, with 16 bases left between them. Germline loops: CDR1 MNHNS, CDR2 SASEGT. CDR3 size: 14 residues. The CDR3 loop reads CASRTQGSPGELFF. The CDR3 DNA is TGTGCCAGCAGAACTCAAGGGAGTCCGGGGGAGCTGTTTTTT.